Following are 15 T cell receptor beta chains from one sample sequenced in a study of shared clonotypes between healthy human individuals. Using immunoSEQ multiplex PCR, the repertoire was profiled, and TCRdb retains in-frame clones only, with some absent. The table lists fewer than 2.5 million clones, under 95% of them singletons. Specimen: naive CD4+ T cells from PBMCs. Noted subset: CD45RA+ positively selected. The receptors derive from a man younger than 30 in good health. Some clones in this sample may be carry-over from other donors' samples.

Regarding this clone: Other DNA variants within this sample encode the same CDR3. The chain combines TRBV5-4 with TRBJ2-5, with 7 bases fitting TRBD1. After removal of 3 bases from V and 4 bases from J, the junction contained 6 bases not matched to a gene. Germline CDR1 SGHNT, CDR2 YYREEE (reference sequence). This CDR3 has 14 amino acids. This CDR3 is CASSSRQGAETQYF. As DNA, the CDR3 is TGTGCCAGCAGCTCACGACAGGGCGCAGAGACCCAGTACTTC.

The V call is TRBV7-9, the J call TRBJ1-4; 9 bases are a match to TRBD1. Looked up from germline, CDR1 is SEHNR and CDR2 is FQNEAQ (reference sequence). The CDR3 sequence is 18 residues long. The CDR3 bases are TGTGGGGGCCGGCAAGGGACAGGGAAGGCGCCTACTAATGAAAAACTGTTTTTT. It translates to CGGRQGTGKAPTNEKLFF.

The rearrangement joins TRBV6-5 to TRBJ2-7; 10 nucleotides agree with TRBD1. V lost 6 bases, J lost 4 bases, and 9 bases stayed unmatched. Germline V gene sequence: CDR1 MNHEY, CDR2 SVGAGI. This CDR3 is built from 15 residues. The CDR3 DNA sequence: TGTGCCAGCAGGCGGGGACAGGGGAAAGGATACGAGCAGTACTTC. Its translation: CASRRGQGKGYEQYF.

The rearrangement joins TRBV5-1 to TRBJ2-2; 13 bases fit TRBD2. V gave up 4 bases and J gave up 3 bases; unmatched junction bases: 3. The CDR3 runs 16 residues. Germline loops: CDR1 SGHRS, CDR2 YFSETQ. Written as DNA, the CDR3 is TGCGCCAGCAGCCAAGGACTAGCGGGAGACACCGGGGAGCTGTTTTTT. Its protein product is CASSQGLAGDTGELFF.

The chain combines TRBV19 with TRBJ2-1, with TRBD1 as a possible D gene (6 bases). CDR3 size: 14 residues. The germline V and J ends were trimmed by 7 bases and 0 bases, with 10 bases remaining between them. Looked up from germline, CDR1 is LNHDA and CDR2 is SQIVND (reference sequence). The CDR3 here is CASKRDTSYNEQFF. The CDR3 DNA reads as TGTGCCAGTAAACGGGACACCTCCTACAATGAGCAGTTCTTC.

The chain employs TRBV5-1 and TRBJ2-2; the match to TRBD1 covers 10 bases. Per the germline V gene, CDR1 is SGHRS and CDR2 is YFSETQ. The V segment lost 4 bases and the J segment 1 base; nucleotides outside the gene matches: 4. This CDR3 spans 16 amino acids. Written as DNA, the CDR3 is TGCGCCAGCAGCCCTCGGACAGGGGGGAACACCGGGGAGCTGTTTTTT. This translates into CASSPRTGGNTGELFF.

This clone has only one observation. The rearrangement links TRBV6-4 to TRBJ1-5; D gene ambiguous. This CDR3 is built from 14 residues. Trimming removed 5 bases from V and 0 bases from J, with 8 bases in between. Germline values: CDR1 MRHNA, CDR2 SNTAGT. CDR3 sequence (DNA): TGTGCCAGCAGTATGGAGTATAGCAATCAGCCCCAGCATTTT. It specifies CASSMEYSNQPQHF.

The V gene is TRBV23-1, the J gene TRBJ1-1; possibly TRBD1 for D (5 bases). TRBV23-1 carries the ORF label, with uncertain function. The CDR3 has 17 residues. The V end was cut by 3 bases, the J end by 1 base, with 18 bases between. The CDR3 DNA is TGCGCCAGCAGTCATAACCATCTGACAGCCCCGAACACTGAAGCTTTCTTT. The encoded protein is CASSHNHLTAPNTEAFF.

The gene calls are TRBV4-3 and TRBJ1-1; no clear D. The V gene's germline CDR1 is LGHNA and CDR2 YSLEER. The CDR3 extends over 13 amino acids. V lost 1 base and J 6 bases, leaving 9 bases between the germline ends. The CDR3 reads CASSQVIGAEAFF. For the CDR3, the DNA is TGCGCCAGCAGCCAAGTCATTGGGGCTGAAGCTTTCTTT.

The chain couples TRBV28 to TRBJ2-2; D is perhaps TRBD1 (5 bases). Germline assignment: CDR1 MDHEN and CDR2 SYDVKM. The CDR3 totals 15 residues. The germline V and J ends were trimmed by 5 bases and 0 bases, with 10 bases remaining between them. CDR3 nucleotides: TGTGCCAGCAGTACGGACACCCCGAACACCGGGGAGCTGTTTTTT. It yields the protein CASSTDTPNTGELFF.

The chain couples TRBV28 to TRBJ2-7; TRBD1 agrees at 9 bases. The CDR3 totals 15 residues. V trimming: 7 bases; J trimming: 4 bases; junction bases outside the gene matches: 11. CDR1 and CDR2 (germline): MDHEN, SYDVKM. Here the CDR3 reads CASIRRDRAQYEQYF. DNA of the CDR3: TGTGCCAGCATCCGCCGGGACAGGGCACAATACGAGCAGTACTTC.

CDR3 DNA sequence: TGTGCCAGCAGTAGTAGGGGCGGGGAGCTGTTTTTT. It specifies CASSSRGGELFF. The rearrangement uses TRBV28 and TRBJ2-2, with a tentative D call TRBD1 (5 bases). V gave up 5 bases and J gave up 7 bases, with 8 bases separating them. CDR1 and CDR2 from the germline V gene are MDHEN and SYDVKM. CDR3 size: 12 residues.

The gene calls are TRBV18 and TRBJ1-3; D is uncertain. V was pared by 4 bases and J by 0 bases, with 16 bases between. From germline, CDR1 is KGHSH and CDR2 LQKENI. The CDR3 has 17 residues. CDR3 in DNA: TGTGCCAGCTCACTCTCTTGGCGGAGCTTCTCTGGAAACACCATATATTTT. Protein sequence: CASSLSWRSFSGNTIYF.

The chain links TRBV28 to TRBJ2-1, with D perhaps TRBD1 (6 bases). Trimming removed 10 bases at V and 14 bases at J, with 21 bases between. The CDR3 is made up of 12 amino acids. The V gene's germline CDR1 is MDHEN and CDR2 SYDVKM. The CDR3 bases are TGTGCCACCAACGTGCGCAGGGGAAACAAGTTCTTC. The encoded protein is CATNVRRGNKFF.

The chain joins TRBV29-1 to TRBJ2-4; unclear D gene. CDR3 length: 12 residues. V lost 6 bases to trimming and J lost 4 bases, with 10 bases between them. Germline V gene sequence: CDR1 SQVTM, CDR2 ANQGSEA. In DNA form, the CDR3 reads TGCAGCGTAACAGATAATAAAAACATTCAGTACTTC. It encodes CSVTDNKNIQYF.